The 32 T cell receptor beta chains in this list originate from one sample, sequenced in a study of blood T cell repertoires in COVID-19. Only in-frame clones appear in the TCRdb table, and some are missing; sequencing was by immunoSEQ multiplex PCR. The data show fewer than 350,000 clones, approximately 90% seen once. Sequenced: PBMCs or T cells enriched from blood (not recorded which). The source is a woman aged 40 to 50 with acute COVID-19.

This clone was seen once. The CDR3 reads CASSQGDTANEKLFF. Written as DNA, the CDR3 is TGCGCCAGCAGCCAGGGGGACACCGCTAATGAAAAACTGTTTTTT. V and J are TRBV4-1 and TRBJ1-4; weak D call: TRBD1 (6 bases). In germline, CDR1 is MGHRA, CDR2 YSYEKL. This CDR3 spans 15 amino acids. Between the trimmed V and J ends, which lost 3 bases and 3 bases, there was a span of 11 bases.

The rearrangement links TRBV5-4 to TRBJ1-2, with D perhaps TRBD1 (5 bases). In germline, CDR1 is SGHNT, CDR2 YYREEE (reference sequence). The CDR3 is 13 residues long. V was shortened by 0 bases and J by 3 bases, with 6 bases between the two germline ends. The CDR3: CASSLEGYYGYTF. In nucleotides, the CDR3 is TGTGCCAGCAGCTTGGAGGGGTACTATGGCTACACCTTC.

V usage is TRBV28 and J usage is TRBJ2-5, with D possibly TRBD1 on 6 matching bases. Trimming took 5 bases from V and 5 from J, leaving 15 bases between them. Germline CDR1 reads MDHEN; CDR2 reads SYDVKM. This CDR3 is 14 amino acids long. The CDR3 region has the DNA TGTGCCAGCAGTCCACCGACAGGAGGCGAGACCCAGTACTTC. It yields the protein CASSPPTGGETQYF.

In its sample, this clone was seen a few times. The chain joins TRBV14 to TRBJ1-6; D is undetermined. The CDR3 has 13 amino acids. CDR1 SGHDN and CDR2 FVKESK come from the germline V gene. V was clipped by 6 bases and J by 7 bases, with 10 bases between them. The CDR3 loop reads CASSLLRNSPLHF. CDR3 DNA sequence: TGTGCCAGCAGTCTTTTGAGAAATTCACCCCTCCACTTT.

The chain employs TRBV7-3 and TRBJ2-2, with D maybe TRBD2 (5 bases). This CDR3 contains 16 residues. Trimming shortened V by 2 bases and J by 7 bases, and 17 bases separated the two germline ends. CDR1 is SGHTA, CDR2 FQGTGA, per germline. The CDR3 nucleotides are TGTGCCAGCAGCTTAGAGCCCTCTGGGCGGGTCGGGGAGCTGTTTTTT. Translated, it gives CASSLEPSGRVGELFF.

For the CDR3, the DNA is TGTGCCACCAGCAGAGACTCGGGCACTGAAGCTTTCTTT. It encodes CATSRDSGTEAFF. V and J are TRBV15 and TRBJ1-1; D is uncertain. CDR1 and CDR2 (germline): LNHNV, YYDKDF (reference sequence). V was clipped by 0 bases and J by 4 bases, with 6 bases between them. This CDR3 comprises 13 residues.

The genes are TRBV15 and TRBJ1-5, with D possibly being TRBD1 (5 bases). This CDR3 region has 15 residues. Trimming took 5 bases from V and 3 from J, leaving 14 bases between them. The germline V gene encodes CDR1 LNHNV and CDR2 YYDKDF (reference sequence). The CDR3 DNA reads TGTGCCACCAGCGGGGGGGTGGGTTTCAATCAGCCCCAGCATTTT. This sequence encodes CATSGGVGFNQPQHF.

This clone occurred a few times. The J gene is TRBJ1-1, the V gene TRBV13, with a possible D match to TRBD1 (6 bases). CDR3 size: 16 residues. The V gene's germline CDR1 is PRHDT and CDR2 FYEKMQ (reference sequence). The ends were cut back, 4 bases at V and 0 bases at J, with 15 bases in the middle. The DNA of the CDR3 is TGTGCCAGCAGCTCAACACTACAGGGCTTGAACACTGAAGCTTTCTTT. This gives the protein CASSSTLQGLNTEAFF.

The chain has TRBV28 and TRBJ1-2, with a possible D match to TRBD1 (5 bases). The CDR3 spans 15 residues. The germline V and J ends were trimmed by 6 bases and 2 bases, with 16 bases remaining between them. CDR1 MDHEN and CDR2 SYDVKM come from the germline V gene. The chain's CDR3 is CASRPSPGVNYGYTF. The CDR3 DNA follows: TGTGCCAGCAGACCTTCCCCGGGGGTCAACTATGGCTACACCTTC.

The chain carries TRBV2 and TRBJ2-5; D is perhaps TRBD2 (5 bases). The CDR3 spans 12 residues. The V end was cut by 7 bases, the J end by 4 bases, with 10 bases between. CDR1 is SNHLY, CDR2 FYNNEI, per germline. CDR3 bases: TGTGCCAGCATGTTAGGGAGAGAGACCCAGTACTTC. Its protein product is CASMLGRETQYF.

The table lists this clone with a count of one. This chain joins TRBV5-1 and TRBJ2-5, with a tentative D call TRBD1 (5 bases). V lost 6 bases and J lost 9, with 18 bases in between. This CDR3 has 13 residues. Germline loops: CDR1 SGHRS, CDR2 YFSETQ. The CDR3 spells CASTLEGVGPQYF. DNA for the CDR3: TGCGCCAGCACCCTCGAAGGGGTTGGGCCCCAGTACTTC.

This chain connects TRBV11-3 to TRBJ2-3; D is undetermined. The germline CDR1 and CDR2 sequences are SGHNT and YENEEA. The ends were cut back, 4 bases at V and 5 bases at J, with 10 bases in the middle. The CDR3 is made up of 13 amino acids. CDR3 residues: CASSYHSLDTQYF. The CDR3 DNA sequence: TGTGCCAGCAGCTACCACTCGTTAGATACGCAGTATTTT. Drawing the rest from reference TRBV11-3 and TRBJ2-3, the complete variable domain is EAGVVQSPRYKIIEKKQPVAFWCNPISGHNTLYWYLQNLGQGPELLIRYENEEAVDDSQLPKDRFSAERLKGVDSTLKIQPAELGDSAVYLCASSYHSLDTQYFGPGTRLTVL.

The V call is TRBV24-1, the J call TRBJ2-3; 9 positions agree with TRBD2. The V and J ends lost 4 bases and 0 bases, in that order; junction bases with no gene match: 7. The CDR3 is made up of 17 amino acids. Germline V lookup: CDR1 KGHDR, CDR2 SFDVKD. DNA for the CDR3: TGTGCCACCAGTGAAGCGGGGGGCCTTAAGAGCACAGATACGCAGTATTTT. Its protein is CATSEAGGLKSTDTQYF.

J is TRBJ2-1 and V is TRBV4-3; 7 bases line up with TRBD2. Germline V gene sequence: CDR1 LGHNA, CDR2 YSLEER. V lost 1 base and J lost 3; bases outside the gene matches: 3. This CDR3 is 15 amino acids long. The chain's CDR3 is CASSQGSGIYNEQFF. The CDR3 nucleotides are TGCGCCAGCAGCCAAGGCAGCGGGATCTACAATGAGCAGTTCTTC.

The chain combines TRBV7-3 with TRBJ2-7; 9 bases match TRBD1. CDR1 is SGHTA and CDR2 is FQGTGA in the germline V gene. The trim removed 4 bases at V and 7 bases at J, leaving 8 bases unmatched. The CDR3 is 14 residues long. The CDR3 DNA follows: TGTGCCAGCAGCTCGGACGGGACAGGGTCGGAGCAGTACTTC. Its protein product is CASSSDGTGSEQYF.

The rearrangement links TRBV6-6 to TRBJ1-6, with D unresolved. Trimming cost V 0 bases and J 13 bases, with 10 bases left between them. Germline CDR1 MNHNY, CDR2 SVGAGI (reference sequence). This CDR3 is 13 amino acids long. The CDR3 spells CASSYSPGSPLHF. In nucleotides, the CDR3 is TGTGCCAGCAGTTACTCTCCGGGTTCCCCCCTCCACTTT.

V is TRBV18 and J is TRBJ2-3; D gene uncertain. Germline V gene sequence: CDR1 KGHSH, CDR2 LQKENI. V lost 2 bases, J lost 0 bases, and 12 bases lay in between. CDR3 length equals 16 residues. CDR3 sequence: CASSPVNSASTDTQYF. DNA for the CDR3: TGTGCCAGCTCACCAGTAAACAGTGCTAGCACAGATACGCAGTATTTT.

The rearrangement joins TRBV10-3 to TRBJ1-5, with D maybe TRBD1 (6 bases). Germline assignment: CDR1 ENHRY and CDR2 SYGVKD. This CDR3 has 13 amino acids. V was cut by 5 bases and J by 6 bases, with 11 bases left in between. The CDR3 spells CAISSAGAQPQHF. DNA of the CDR3: TGTGCCATCAGTTCGGCAGGGGCTCAGCCCCAGCATTTT.

This chain links TRBV6-2 or TRBV6-3 with TRBJ2-7; D possibly corresponds to TRBD1 (6 bases). V was pared by 2 bases and J by 0 bases, with 11 bases between. In germline, CDR1 is MNHEY, CDR2 SVGEGT. This CDR3 contains 15 residues. The CDR3 bases are TGTGCCAGCAGTTACCGCGGACAGTCCTCCTACGAGCAGTACTTC. It codes for CASSYRGQSSYEQYF.

Here the CDR3 reads CASSFGIQPNTGELFF. The CDR3 DNA reads TGTGCCAGCAGCTTTGGTATACAACCGAACACCGGGGAGCTGTTTTTT. The chain combines TRBV5-4 with TRBJ2-2; D is unresolved. V was trimmed by 2 bases and J by 0 bases, leaving 11 bases between them. Germline lookup yields CDR1 SGHNT and CDR2 YYREEE (reference sequence). The CDR3 contains 16 residues. Drawing the rest from reference TRBV5-4 and TRBJ2-2, the complete variable domain is ETGVTQSPTHLIKTRGQQVTLRCSSQSGHNTVSWYQQALGQGPQFIFQYYREEENGRGNFPPRFSGLQFPNYSSELNVNALELDDSALYLCASSFGIQPNTGELFFGEGSRLTVL.

V usage is TRBV4-1 and J usage is TRBJ2-2, with D perhaps TRBD1 (6 bases). Looked up from germline, CDR1 is MGHRA and CDR2 is YSYEKL. The length of the CDR3 is 15 residues. The germline V and J ends were trimmed by 1 base and 3 bases, with 9 bases remaining between them. The CDR3 is CASSQADSDTGELFF. CDR3 DNA sequence: TGCGCCAGCAGCCAAGCGGACAGCGACACCGGGGAGCTGTTTTTT.

The chain has TRBV18 and TRBJ2-7; D is uncertain. Trimming took 1 base from V and 2 from J, leaving 12 bases between them. Germline-derived CDR1 and CDR2 are KGHSH and LQKENI. The CDR3 is made up of 15 amino acids. The CDR3 loop reads CASSPLSAGTYEQYF. The CDR3 nucleotides are TGTGCCAGCTCACCACTTTCGGCAGGTACCTACGAGCAGTACTTC.

This clone has only a few counts. The CDR3: CASSADRGFSPLHF. The CDR3 bases are TGTGCCAGCAGCGCGGACAGGGGGTTTTCACCCCTCCACTTT. V and J are TRBV9 and TRBJ1-6, with 10 bases that match TRBD1. CDR1 SGDLS and CDR2 YYNGEE come from the germline V gene. The CDR3 has 14 amino acids. J lost 9 bases, V lost 3 bases, and 3 bases had no gene match.

The rearrangement links TRBV2 to TRBJ2-7, with TRBD2 matching 10 bases. The CDR3 covers 19 residues. The germline CDR1 and CDR2 sequences are SNHLY and FYNNEI. Losses at the gene ends were 6 bases for V and 3 bases for J; bases not matched to a gene: 20. Here the CDR3 reads CASSADIPKLAGVYYEQYF. The DNA for the CDR3 is TGTGCCAGCAGCGCAGACATTCCAAAGCTAGCGGGGGTCTACTACGAGCAGTACTTC. Filled out from reference TRBV2 and TRBJ2-7, the complete variable domain reads EPEVTQTPSHQVTQMGQEVILRCVPISNHLYFYWYRQILGQKVEFLVSFYNNEISEKSEIFDDQFSVERPDGSNFTLKIRSTKLEDSAMYFCASSADIPKLAGVYYEQYFGPGTRLTVT.

This chain connects TRBV15 to TRBJ2-1; a possible D gene is TRBD1 (5 bases). The CDR3 sequence is 15 residues long. Trimming took 0 bases from V and 13 from J, leaving 19 bases between them. Germline V gene lookup returns CDR1 LNHNV and CDR2 YYDKDF (reference sequence). CDR3 nucleotide sequence: TGTGCCACCAGCAGAGATTACCAGGGATGGCCGGAACAGTTCTTC. Protein: CATSRDYQGWPEQFF.

The chain uses TRBV19 and TRBJ1-5, with D tentatively TRBD1 (5 bases). This CDR3 is built from 15 residues. Germline CDR1 and CDR2: LNHDA and SQIVND (reference sequence). With 6 bases removed from V and 6 bases from J, the gap between germline ends came to 18 bases. The CDR3 region is CASRPVWGEVQPQHF. CDR3 coding DNA: TGTGCCAGTAGGCCCGTATGGGGGGAAGTTCAGCCCCAGCATTTT.

The rearrangement uses TRBV11-2 and TRBJ1-2; a weak D match, TRBD1 (5 bases). The CDR3 sequence is 14 residues long. Germline values: CDR1 SGHAT, CDR2 FQNNGV. V was pared by 3 bases and J by 8 bases, with 16 bases between. As DNA, the CDR3 is TGTGCCAGCAGCTTCCTCTACGACAGAGAAGGCTACACCTTC. The encoded protein is CASSFLYDREGYTF.

This rearrangement joins TRBV15 to TRBJ2-1; 8 nucleotides line up with TRBD2. Per germline, CDR1 LNHNV and CDR2 YYDKDF (reference sequence). This CDR3 spans 16 amino acids. After removal of 0 bases from V and 8 bases from J, the junction contained 9 bases not matched to a gene. CDR3 protein: CATSRDPDSGIHEQFF. CDR3 in DNA: TGTGCCACCAGCAGAGATCCCGATAGCGGGATCCATGAGCAGTTCTTC.

The chain uses TRBV2 and TRBJ1-6, with D tentatively TRBD1 (6 bases). Between the trimmed V and J ends, which lost 7 bases and 6 bases, there was a span of 13 bases. The CDR3 contains 14 residues. The germline V gene has CDR1 SNHLY and CDR2 FYNNEI. The CDR3 DNA sequence: TGTGCCAGCACTTTACAGGGTGGTAATTCACCCCTCCACTTT. Protein sequence: CASTLQGGNSPLHF.

The chain recombines TRBV7-2 with TRBJ2-2; 9 bases match TRBD1. This CDR3 region has 17 residues. V lost 4 bases and J lost 3; bases outside the gene matches: 9. The germline V gene encodes CDR1 SGHTA and CDR2 FQGNSA. As DNA, the CDR3 is TGTGCCAGCAGCTACAGACGGGACAGGGCGGACACCGGGGAGCTGTTTTTT. Its translation is CASSYRRDRADTGELFF.

The rearrangement links TRBV28 to TRBJ1-2, with D uncertain. Germline CDR1 reads MDHEN; CDR2 reads SYDVKM. This CDR3 is built from 14 residues. Between the trimmed V and J ends, which lost 3 bases and 5 bases, there was a span of 13 bases. CDR3 nucleotides: TGTGCCAGCAGTTTTGAGGGATTAAGATATGGCTACACCTTC. This encodes CASSFEGLRYGYTF.

The chain uses TRBV5-1 and TRBJ1-1; D remains unclear. Trimming took off 5 bases at V and 7 bases at J, with 21 bases between the two ends. The CDR3 consists of 15 residues. The germline V gene has CDR1 SGHRS and CDR2 YFSETQ. CDR3 nucleotides: TGCGCCAGCAGTTCGAGAAGAGGGAAGGGAGTTGAAGCTTTCTTT. Amino acids: CASSSRRGKGVEAFF.